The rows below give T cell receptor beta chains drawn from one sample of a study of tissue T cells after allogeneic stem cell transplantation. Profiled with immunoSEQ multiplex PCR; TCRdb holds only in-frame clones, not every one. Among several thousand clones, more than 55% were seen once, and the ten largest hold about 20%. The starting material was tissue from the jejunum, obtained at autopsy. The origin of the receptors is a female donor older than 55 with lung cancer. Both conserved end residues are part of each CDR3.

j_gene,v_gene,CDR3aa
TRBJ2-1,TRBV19,CASSENSEQFF
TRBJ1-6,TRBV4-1,CASSQGTSGTANSPLHF
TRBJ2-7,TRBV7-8,CASSRVGGLSSYEQYF
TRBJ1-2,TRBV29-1,CRVVGAGALFYGYTF
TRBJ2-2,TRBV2,CASSGLVTGELFF
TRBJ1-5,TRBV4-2,CASSQADWTGLRDELYQPQHF
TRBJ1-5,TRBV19,CAASGQGSHSNQPQHF
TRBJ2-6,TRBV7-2,CASSLSQGRANVLTF
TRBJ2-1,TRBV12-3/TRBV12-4,CASSLRGGEQFF
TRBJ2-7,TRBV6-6,CASSLAAGAIEQYF
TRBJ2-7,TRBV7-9,CASSATGYEQYF
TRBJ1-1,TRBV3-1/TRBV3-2,CASSQGRAPEAFF
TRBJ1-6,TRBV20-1,CSAGGGLHNSPLHF
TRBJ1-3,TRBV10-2,CASSSTGAGNTIYF
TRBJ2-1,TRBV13,CASSSGGAPYNEQFF
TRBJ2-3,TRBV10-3,CAITSTDTQYF
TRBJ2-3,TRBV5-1,CASSLDQMTDTQYF
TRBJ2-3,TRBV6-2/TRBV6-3,CASSFDREQTGTDTQYF
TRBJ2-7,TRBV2,CASSPLDRDIFEQYF
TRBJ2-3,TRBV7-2,CASSLTSGSLDTQYF
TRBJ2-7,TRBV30,CAWLPSVGEGPYF
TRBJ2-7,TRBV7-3,CASSLGPAVNYEQYF
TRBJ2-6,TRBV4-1,CASSQFTGGVMSGANVLTF
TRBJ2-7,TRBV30,CAWDESSYEQYF
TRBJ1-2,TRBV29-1,CSGGGAGPLFYGYTF
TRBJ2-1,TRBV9,CASSAGTSGLNEQFF
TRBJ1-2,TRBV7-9,CASSAGDRGPDGYTF
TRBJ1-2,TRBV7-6,CASSPGRQTNYGYTF
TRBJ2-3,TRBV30,CAWSVYPGRGASTDTQYF
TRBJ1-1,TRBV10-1,CASSEGAMNTEAFF
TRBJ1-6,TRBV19,CASSMGRGEGSPLHF
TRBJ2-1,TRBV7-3,CASSLWAGGSYNEQFF
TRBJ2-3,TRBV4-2,CASSPRTGDTQYF
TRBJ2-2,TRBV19,CASSIIIHTSGANTGELFF
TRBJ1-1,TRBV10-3,CAISEYEQGAFF
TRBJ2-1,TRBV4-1,CASSPSDWGSINEQFF
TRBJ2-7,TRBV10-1,CASSYGQGSSYEQYF
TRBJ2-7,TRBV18,CASSPSRGVGGEQYF
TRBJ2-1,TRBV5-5,CASSRGLADSYNEQFF
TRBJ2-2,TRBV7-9,CASRTGKKLRDTGELFF
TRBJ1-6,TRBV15,CATGFGQGASPLHF
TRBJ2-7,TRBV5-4,CASSLRQGGYEQYF
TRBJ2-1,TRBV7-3,CASSLGSGTGNEQFF
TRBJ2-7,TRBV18,CASSTQAHEQYF
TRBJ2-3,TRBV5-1,CASSFSSPDTQYF
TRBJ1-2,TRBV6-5,CASTGVVADYGYTF
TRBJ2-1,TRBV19,CASSIQAGGRHEQFF
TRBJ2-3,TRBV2,CASSDSDTQYF
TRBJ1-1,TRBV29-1,CSVGVSWNTEAFF